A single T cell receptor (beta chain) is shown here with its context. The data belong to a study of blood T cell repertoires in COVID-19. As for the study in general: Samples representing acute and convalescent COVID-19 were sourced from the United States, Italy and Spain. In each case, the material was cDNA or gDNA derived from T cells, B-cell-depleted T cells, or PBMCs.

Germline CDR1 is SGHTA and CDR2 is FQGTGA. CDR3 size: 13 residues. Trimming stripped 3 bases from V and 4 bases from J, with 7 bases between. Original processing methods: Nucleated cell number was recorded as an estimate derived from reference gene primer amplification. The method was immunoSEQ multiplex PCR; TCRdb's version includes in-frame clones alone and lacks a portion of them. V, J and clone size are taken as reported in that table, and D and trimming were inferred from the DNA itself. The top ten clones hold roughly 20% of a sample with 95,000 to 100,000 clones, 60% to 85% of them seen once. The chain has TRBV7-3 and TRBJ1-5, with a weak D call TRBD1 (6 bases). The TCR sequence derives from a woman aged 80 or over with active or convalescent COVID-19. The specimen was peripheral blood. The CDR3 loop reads CASSLDSNQPQHF. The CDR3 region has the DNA TGTGCCAGCAGCTTGGACAGTAATCAGCCCCAGCATTTT. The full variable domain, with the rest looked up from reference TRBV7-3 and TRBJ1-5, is GAGVSQTPSNKVTEKGKYVELRCDPISGHTALYWYRQSLGQGPEFLIYFQGTGAADDSGLPNDRFFAVRPEGSVSTLKIQRTERGDSAVYLCASSLDSNQPQHFGDGTRLSIL.